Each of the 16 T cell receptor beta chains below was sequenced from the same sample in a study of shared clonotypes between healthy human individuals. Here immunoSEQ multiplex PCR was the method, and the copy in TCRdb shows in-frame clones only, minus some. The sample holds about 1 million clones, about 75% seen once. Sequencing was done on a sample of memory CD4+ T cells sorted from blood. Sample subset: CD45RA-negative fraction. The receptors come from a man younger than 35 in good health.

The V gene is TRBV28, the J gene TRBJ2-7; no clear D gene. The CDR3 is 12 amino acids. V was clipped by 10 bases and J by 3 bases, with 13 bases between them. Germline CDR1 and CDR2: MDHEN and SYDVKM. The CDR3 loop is CAIKHSGYEQYF. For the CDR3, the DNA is TGTGCCATCAAACACAGTGGCTACGAGCAGTACTTC.

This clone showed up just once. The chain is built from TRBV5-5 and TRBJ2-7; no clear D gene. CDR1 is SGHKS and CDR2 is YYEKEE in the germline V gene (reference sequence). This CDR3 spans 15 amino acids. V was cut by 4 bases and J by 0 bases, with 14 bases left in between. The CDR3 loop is CASSREAFSSYEQYF. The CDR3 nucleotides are TGTGCCAGCAGCCGTGAAGCGTTCAGCTCCTACGAGCAGTACTTC.

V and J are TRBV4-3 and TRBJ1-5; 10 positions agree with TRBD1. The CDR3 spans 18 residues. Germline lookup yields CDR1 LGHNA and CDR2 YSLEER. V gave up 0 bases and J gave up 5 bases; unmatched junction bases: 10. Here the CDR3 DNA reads TGCGCCAGCAGCCAAGATAGTTCCGGGACAGGGGCTTATCAGCCCCAGCATTTT. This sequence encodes CASSQDSSGTGAYQPQHF.

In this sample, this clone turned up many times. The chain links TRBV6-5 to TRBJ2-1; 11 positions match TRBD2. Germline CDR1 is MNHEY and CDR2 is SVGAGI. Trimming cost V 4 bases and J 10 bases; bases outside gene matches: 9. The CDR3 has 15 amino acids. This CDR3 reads CASSSPGTSGVEQFF. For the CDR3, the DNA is TGTGCCAGCAGTTCTCCCGGGACTAGCGGAGTCGAGCAGTTCTTC.

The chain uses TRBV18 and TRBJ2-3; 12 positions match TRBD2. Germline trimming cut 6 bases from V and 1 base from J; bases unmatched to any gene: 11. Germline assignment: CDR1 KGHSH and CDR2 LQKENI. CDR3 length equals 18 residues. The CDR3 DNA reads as TGTGCCAGCTCTCTACTAGCGGGAGGTTTATCGGGCACAGATACGCAGTATTTT. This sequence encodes CASSLLAGGLSGTDTQYF.

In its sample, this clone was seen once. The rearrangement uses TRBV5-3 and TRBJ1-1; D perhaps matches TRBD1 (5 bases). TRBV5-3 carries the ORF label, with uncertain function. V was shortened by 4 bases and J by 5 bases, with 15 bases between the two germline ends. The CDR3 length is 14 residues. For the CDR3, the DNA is TGTGCCAGAAGCGACCACAGGATAGGGACTGAAGCTTTCTTT. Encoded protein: CARSDHRIGTEAFF.

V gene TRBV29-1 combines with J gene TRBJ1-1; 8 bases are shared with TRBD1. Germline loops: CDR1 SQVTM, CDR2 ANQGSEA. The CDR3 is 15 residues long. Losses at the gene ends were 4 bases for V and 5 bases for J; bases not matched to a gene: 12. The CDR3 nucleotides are TGCAGCGTTGTGTACAGGGGGGGTTTCAAGACTGAAGCTTTCTTT. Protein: CSVVYRGGFKTEAFF.

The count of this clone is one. CDR3 region: CASTRAGTSGGAQYF. CDR3 nucleotide sequence: TGTGCCAGCACTCGCGCGGGAACTAGCGGAGGAGCCCAGTACTTC. The chain links TRBV11-2 to TRBJ2-5; 8 nucleotides align to TRBD2. The CDR3 covers 15 residues. CDR1 and CDR2 (germline): SGHAT, FQNNGV. The trim removed 7 bases at V and 9 bases at J, leaving 16 bases unmatched.

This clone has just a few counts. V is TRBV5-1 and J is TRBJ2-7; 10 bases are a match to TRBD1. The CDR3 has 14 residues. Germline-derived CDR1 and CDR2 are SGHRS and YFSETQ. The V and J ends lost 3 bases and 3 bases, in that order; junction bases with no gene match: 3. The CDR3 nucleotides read TGCGCCAGCAGCTGGGACAGGGGTGGCTACGAGCAGTACTTC. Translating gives CASSWDRGGYEQYF.

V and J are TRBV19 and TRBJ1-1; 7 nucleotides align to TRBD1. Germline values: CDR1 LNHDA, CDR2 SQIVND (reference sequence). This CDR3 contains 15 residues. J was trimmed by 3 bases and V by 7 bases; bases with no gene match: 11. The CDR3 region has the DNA TGTGCCAGTACCGGATGGGCAGGGGGAGACACTGAAGCTTTCTTT. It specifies CASTGWAGGDTEAFF. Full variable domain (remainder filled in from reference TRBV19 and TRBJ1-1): DGGITQSPKYLFRKEGQNVTLSCEQNLNHDAMYWYRQDPGQGLRLIYYSQIVNDFQKGDIAEGYSVSREKKESFPLTVTSAQKNPTAFYLCASTGWAGGDTEAFFGQGTRLTVV.

The CDR3 reads CASTTSGGHNEQFF. The CDR3 region has the DNA TGCGCCAGTACCACTAGCGGGGGACACAATGAGCAGTTCTTC. This chain connects TRBV5-1 to TRBJ2-1, with TRBD2 identical over 11 bases. The CDR3 runs 14 residues. CDR1 is SGHRS and CDR2 is YFSETQ in the germline V gene. Losses at the gene ends were 8 bases for V and 5 bases for J; bases not matched to a gene: 6.

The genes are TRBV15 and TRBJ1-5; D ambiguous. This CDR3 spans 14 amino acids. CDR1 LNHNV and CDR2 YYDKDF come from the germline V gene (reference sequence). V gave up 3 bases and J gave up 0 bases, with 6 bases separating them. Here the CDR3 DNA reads TGTGCCACCAGCAGTCAACATAGCAATCAGCCCCAGCATTTT. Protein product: CATSSQHSNQPQHF.

DNA for the CDR3: TGTGCCAGCAGTTTACAGTGGGGGCCCAATGAGCAGTTCTTC. Residues: CASSLQWGPNEQFF. The chain uses TRBV6-4 and TRBJ2-1, with D tentatively TRBD1 (6 bases). Germline V gene data show CDR1 as MRHNA and CDR2 as SNTAGT. The V end was cut by 5 bases, the J end by 6 bases, with 14 bases between. The CDR3 has 14 amino acids.

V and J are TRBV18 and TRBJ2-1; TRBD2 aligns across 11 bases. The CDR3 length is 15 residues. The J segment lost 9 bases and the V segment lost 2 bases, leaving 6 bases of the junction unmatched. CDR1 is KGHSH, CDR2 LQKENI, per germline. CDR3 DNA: TGTGCCAGCTCACCAGTAGCGGGGGGGCCTGGTGAGCAGTTCTTC. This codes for CASSPVAGGPGEQFF.

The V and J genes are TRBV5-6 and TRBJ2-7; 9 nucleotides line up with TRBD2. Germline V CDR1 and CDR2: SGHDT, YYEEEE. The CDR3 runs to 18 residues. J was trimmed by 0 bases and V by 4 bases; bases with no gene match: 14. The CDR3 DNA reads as TGTGCCAGCAGCAACCGGTGGGTGGCGGGAGGGATCTCCTACGAGCAGTACTTC. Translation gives CASSNRWVAGGISYEQYF.

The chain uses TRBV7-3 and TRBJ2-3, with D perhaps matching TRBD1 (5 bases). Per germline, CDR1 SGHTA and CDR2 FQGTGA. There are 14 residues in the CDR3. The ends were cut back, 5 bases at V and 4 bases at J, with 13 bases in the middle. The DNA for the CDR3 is TGTGCCAGCAGCCTTCGGGCAGGGCCAGATACGCAGTATTTT. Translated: CASSLRAGPDTQYF.